This T cell receptor (beta chain) emerged from a study of blood T cell repertoires in COVID-19. This study enrolled people aged about 18 to 90 from 24 US geographic areas. As processed by the authors: Researchers report that nucleated cell counts were estimated from reference gene primer amplification. Generated by immunoSEQ multiplex PCR, the TCRdb table keeps only in-frame clones and is missing some. That table gives V, J and clone size, and the DNA gave D and trimming. This table holds some 300,000 clones, around nine tenths found once. The V segment lost 6 bases and the J segment 4 bases; nucleotides outside the gene matches: 6. The CDR3 sequence is 14 residues long. Germline V gene data show CDR1 as SGHTA and CDR2 as FQGNSA.

The genes are TRBV7-2 and TRBJ2-3, with TRBD2 matching 8 bases. The sample comprised PBMCs or T cells enriched from blood (not recorded which). This receptor was obtained from a woman aged 35 to 49 who had recovered from COVID-19. CDR3 sequence reads: CASRQGLGADTQYF. The CDR3 nucleotides are TGTGCCAGCAGACAGGGACTAGGGGCAGATACGCAGTATTTT.